These 31 T cell receptor beta chains originate from one sample sequenced in a study of T cells in localized non-small cell lung cancer (dated by TCRdb to the early 2020s). Library creation used the immunoSEQ multiplex PCR assay. TCRdb retrieved this table from immuneACCESS and kept in-frame rearrangements only. Not all clones are present; in checked studies, unresolved V genes account for under half, and no reason is known for the remainder. Present in this sample are roughly 30,000 clones, approximately 88% of which were seen just once. Around 2.9% of the sample comes from the top ten. This specimen consisted of peripheral blood, obtained before any cancer treatment. Receptors originate from a female donor aged 60 or older with stage I lung adenocarcinoma.

V is TRBV18 and J is TRBJ1-1; the match to TRBD1 covers 8 bases. The ends lost 2 bases at V and 2 bases at J; junction bases unmatched: 1. The length of the CDR3 is 14 residues. Germline V gene sequence: CDR1 KGHSH, CDR2 LQKENI. The CDR3: CASSPTGGNTEAFF. CDR3 DNA: TGTGCCAGCTCACCAACAGGGGGTAACACTGAAGCTTTCTTT. The entire variable domain, with the rest obtained from reference TRBV18 and TRBJ1-1, is as follows: NAGVMQNPRHLVRRRGQEARLRCSPMKGHSHVYWYRQLPEEGLKFMVYLQKENIIDESGMPKERFSAEFPKEGPSILRIQQVVRGDSAAYFCASSPTGGNTEAFFGQGTRLTVV.

This clone was observed a few times. This chain uses TRBV14 with TRBJ1-1; D is ambiguous. Germline lookup yields CDR1 SGHDN and CDR2 FVKESK. V lost 0 bases, J lost 1 base, and 9 bases lay in between. The CDR3 has 15 residues. CDR3 region: CASSQDNRGNTEAFF. CDR3 DNA: TGTGCCAGCAGCCAAGATAACCGAGGGAACACTGAAGCTTTCTTT. Based on the CDR3 plus reference TRBV14 and TRBJ1-1, the full variable domain is EAGVTQFPSHSVIEKGQTVTLRCDPISGHDNLYWYRRVMGKEIKFLLHFVKESKQDESGMPNNRFLAERTGGTYSTLKVQPAELEDSGVYFCASSQDNRGNTEAFFGQGTRLTVV.

The J gene is TRBJ2-3, the V gene TRBV6-6; D unresolved. This CDR3 has 15 residues. The V gene lost 4 bases and the J gene lost 4 bases, with 15 bases spanning the gap. Germline values: CDR1 MNHNY, CDR2 SVGAGI (reference sequence). The CDR3: CASSSARYVADTQYF. The CDR3 coding sequence is TGTGCCAGCAGTTCCGCGCGGTACGTGGCAGATACGCAGTATTTT.

The V and J genes are TRBV7-2 and TRBJ1-3; possible D gene TRBD1, 6 bases. This CDR3 is built from 15 residues. V was shortened by 5 bases and J by 0 bases, with 11 bases between the two germline ends. Germline V gene data show CDR1 as SGHTA and CDR2 as FQGNSA. CDR3 coding DNA: TGTGCCAGCAGCCCGGGACACAGCTCTGGAAACACCATATATTTT. This codes for CASSPGHSSGNTIYF.

V is TRBV30 and J is TRBJ2-2, with 7 bases matching TRBD2. This CDR3 comprises 14 residues. Looked up from germline, CDR1 is GTSNPN and CDR2 is SVGIG (reference sequence). V trimming: 3 bases; J trimming: 2 bases; junction bases outside the gene matches: 3. CDR3 in DNA: TGTGCCTGGAGCCGGGGGGTAAACACCGGGGAGCTGTTTTTT. This encodes CAWSRGVNTGELFF.

The chain combines TRBV18 with TRBJ2-1; 9 nucleotides agree with TRBD2. This CDR3 comprises 17 residues. Unmatched junction bases numbered 10, after V lost 0 bases and J lost 7 bases. Germline V CDR1 and CDR2: KGHSH, LQKENI. CDR3 coding DNA: TGTGCCAGCTCACCACCGTCGATAGCGGGAGCGGGGAATGAGCAGTTCTTC. Its translation is CASSPPSIAGAGNEQFF.

The chain uses TRBV27 and TRBJ2-3; 12 nucleotides align to TRBD2. Germline values: CDR1 MNHEY, CDR2 SMNVEV (reference sequence). CDR3 length: 16 residues. After removal of 5 bases from V and 1 base from J, the junction contained 4 bases not matched to a gene. CDR3 loop: CASSRTSGVRTDTQYF. In DNA, the CDR3 is TGTGCCAGCAGTCGGACTAGCGGGGTTCGCACAGATACGCAGTATTTT.

This clone was seen a single time. The CDR3 DNA reads TGTGCCAGCAGCTACCAGGGACAGGGGTTTGCTGAGCAGTTCTTC. Translated, it gives CASSYQGQGFAEQFF. The chain has TRBV7-9 and TRBJ2-1; 10 positions match TRBD1. The CDR3 has 15 amino acids. Germline assignment: CDR1 SEHNR and CDR2 FQNEAQ (reference sequence). The junction had 9 bases not matched to a gene; V was cut back by 4 bases and J by 9 bases. Based on the CDR3 plus reference TRBV7-9 and TRBJ2-1, the full variable domain is DTGVSQNPRHKITKRGQNVTFRCDPISEHNRLYWYRQTLGQGPEFLTYFQNEAQLEKSRLLSDRFSAERPKGSFSTLEIQRTEQGDSAMYLCASSYQGQGFAEQFFGPGTRLTVL.

The rearrangement joins TRBV7-9 to TRBJ2-5; 7 nucleotides align to TRBD2. This CDR3 spans 14 amino acids. The ends lost 6 bases at V and 5 bases at J; junction bases unmatched: 9. Per the germline V gene, CDR1 is SEHNR and CDR2 is FQNEAQ (reference sequence). The CDR3 protein is CASSPAGRDETQYF. As DNA, the CDR3 is TGTGCCAGCAGTCCAGCGGGGAGGGATGAGACCCAGTACTTC. The variable domain in full, completed from reference TRBV7-9 and TRBJ2-5, reads DTGVSQNPRHKITKRGQNVTFRCDPISEHNRLYWYRQTLGQGPEFLTYFQNEAQLEKSRLLSDRFSAERPKGSFSTLEIQRTEQGDSAMYLCASSPAGRDETQYFGPGTRLLVL.

The J gene is TRBJ2-2, the V gene TRBV7-7, with D perhaps TRBD2 (6 bases). Trimming left V 1 base short and J 1 base short, with 10 bases between. This CDR3 is built from 16 residues. Germline V lookup: CDR1 SSHAT, CDR2 FNYEAQ (reference sequence). The CDR3 nucleotides are TGTGCCAGCAGCTTAGTGGGTAGCGGGAACACCGGGGAGCTGTTTTTT. This codes for CASSLVGSGNTGELFF.

As DNA, the CDR3 is TGTGCCACCAGCACAGCTAACTATGGCTACACCTTC. This sequence encodes CATSTANYGYTF. This chain links TRBV15 with TRBJ1-2; D is uncertain. Trimming shortened V by 4 bases and J by 0 bases, and 3 bases separated the two germline ends. CDR1 and CDR2 (germline): LNHNV, YYDKDF (reference sequence). The CDR3 spans 12 residues.

On this clone: Germline is not matched at one junction end, which may reflect a read error. The chain uses TRBV20-1 and TRBJ1-4; no definite D call. The length of the CDR3 is 10 residues. Germline V gene sequence: CDR1 DFQATT, CDR2 SNEGSKA (reference sequence). The CDR3 DNA follows: TGCAGTGCTAGGAGCAGTCGGGAAAGTTTT. As protein: CSARSSRESF.

This chain links TRBV7-9 with TRBJ1-1, with a possible D match to TRBD1 (6 bases). V was cut by 1 base and J by 0 bases, with 12 bases left in between. The CDR3 spans 16 residues. Looked up from germline, CDR1 is SEHNR and CDR2 is FQNEAQ (reference sequence). Here the CDR3 DNA reads TGTGCCAGCAGCTTAGGGCGGGGGGCAATGAACACTGAAGCTTTCTTT. Its translation is CASSLGRGAMNTEAFF.

J is TRBJ2-5 and V is TRBV7-2; D not resolved. The V and J ends lost 1 base and 1 base respectively, with 7 bases between them. CDR1 is SGHTA and CDR2 is FQGNSA in the germline V gene. This CDR3 has 14 amino acids. CDR3 nucleotide sequence: TGTGCCAGCAGCTTAGTCGCGACCCAAGAGACCCAGTACTTC. Its translation is CASSLVATQETQYF.

The J gene is TRBJ2-3, the V gene TRBV5-4, with D possibly called TRBD1 or TRBD2 (5 bases each). The CDR3 has 19 residues. Trimming pared 0 bases from V and 2 bases from J, leaving 22 bases between. Germline CDR1 reads SGHNT; CDR2 reads YYREEE (reference sequence). The CDR3 spells CASSLVPPMGERITDTQYF. CDR3 DNA sequence: TGTGCCAGCAGCTTGGTCCCACCGATGGGGGAGAGAATCACAGATACGCAGTATTTT.

The V gene is TRBV29-1, the J gene TRBJ2-3, with 8 nucleotides matching TRBD2. CDR1 SQVTM and CDR2 ANQGSEA come from the germline V gene. V lost 5 bases, J lost 3 bases, and 4 bases stayed unmatched. This CDR3 has 13 residues. The CDR3 sequence: CSVLLAGTDTQYF. CDR3 coding DNA: TGCAGCGTTCTGTTAGCGGGGACAGATACGCAGTATTTT.

V usage is TRBV19 and J usage is TRBJ1-2; no clear D gene. Germline V gives CDR1 LNHDA, CDR2 SQIVND (reference sequence). This CDR3 comprises 13 residues. The V end was cut by 3 bases, the J end by 3 bases, with 8 bases between. DNA of the CDR3: TGTGCCAGTAGTATGAAAGGCCACTATGGCTACACCTTC. It translates to CASSMKGHYGYTF.

The V call is TRBV7-2, the J call TRBJ1-2, with 8 nucleotides matching TRBD1. This CDR3 contains 15 residues. CDR1 and CDR2 from the germline V gene are SGHTA and FQGNSA. With 5 bases clipped from V and 6 bases from J, the junction kept 11 bases outside the gene matches. CDR3 nucleotides: TGTGCCAGCAGCGGCAACGGACAGGGCCTAAATGGCTACACCTTC. Translated: CASSGNGQGLNGYTF.

This chain joins TRBV28 and TRBJ2-7; D may be TRBD1 (6 bases). From germline, CDR1 is MDHEN and CDR2 SYDVKM. The V end lost 2 bases, the J end lost 5 bases, and 16 bases lay between the germline ends. The CDR3 runs 15 residues. CDR3 sequence reads: CASSLRGRGSHEQYF. CDR3 sequence (DNA): TGTGCCAGCAGTTTACGCGGCAGGGGATCCCACGAGCAGTACTTC.

The J gene is TRBJ1-2, the V gene TRBV2; 7 bases align to TRBD1. The CDR3 spans 16 residues. The junction had 9 bases not matched to a gene; V was cut back by 1 base and J by 4 bases. Germline V CDR1 and CDR2: SNHLY, FYNNEI. The CDR3 loop is CASSEVIATGSYGYTF. CDR3 nucleotide sequence: TGTGCCAGCAGTGAAGTAATAGCGACAGGGAGCTATGGCTACACCTTC.

The chain employs TRBV5-6 and TRBJ1-1; D is perhaps TRBD1 (5 bases). The V gene lost 4 bases and the J gene lost 5 bases, with 12 bases spanning the gap. The V gene's germline CDR1 is SGHDT and CDR2 YYEEEE. The CDR3 runs 13 residues. In DNA, the CDR3 is TGTGCCAGCAGCAGGGGAGTCGGAACTGAAGCTTTCTTT. Translation gives CASSRGVGTEAFF.

The V and J genes are TRBV28 and TRBJ2-5; TRBD2 agrees at 15 bases. This CDR3 contains 16 residues. The V and J ends lost 5 bases and 5 bases, in that order; junction bases with no gene match: 6. CDR1 is MDHEN and CDR2 is SYDVKM in the germline V gene. The CDR3 sequence: CASSPGTSGRRETQYF. The CDR3 nucleotides read TGTGCCAGCAGTCCCGGGACTAGCGGGAGGCGGGAGACCCAGTACTTC.

The rearrangement links TRBV14 to TRBJ2-3; D tentatively reads TRBD1 or TRBD2 (5 bases each). Germline V gives CDR1 SGHDN, CDR2 FVKESK. V gave up 0 bases and J gave up 7 bases, with 11 bases separating them. This CDR3 region has 14 residues. CDR3 protein: CASSQDKGPNTQYF. The CDR3 DNA reads as TGTGCCAGCAGCCAAGATAAGGGACCAAATACGCAGTATTTT.

This chain uses TRBV5-1 with TRBJ1-1; no clear D. Germline CDR1 reads SGHRS; CDR2 reads YFSETQ. The germline V and J ends were trimmed by 4 bases and 6 bases, with 16 bases remaining between them. This CDR3 spans 14 amino acids. The CDR3 coding sequence is TGCGCCAGCAGCATAGACGGGGTTTCTTCTGAAGCTTTCTTT. This sequence encodes CASSIDGVSSEAFF. Together with reference TRBV5-1 and TRBJ1-1, the CDR3 gives the full variable domain: KAGVTQTPRYLIKTRGQQVTLSCSPISGHRSVSWYQQTPGQGLQFLFEYFSETQRNKGNFPGRFSGRQFSNSRSEMNVSTLELGDSALYLCASSIDGVSSEAFFGQGTRLTVV.

The chain is built from TRBV7-3 and TRBJ2-3; D is unclear. Trimming took 4 bases from V and 0 from J, leaving 5 bases between them. The CDR3 extends over 13 amino acids. The germline CDR1 and CDR2 sequences are SGHTA and FQGTGA. In DNA, the CDR3 is TGTGCCAGCAGCTCCTCTAGCACAGATACGCAGTATTTT. It encodes CASSSSSTDTQYF.

The V gene is TRBV5-5, the J gene TRBJ2-7; no firm D call. The CDR3 is made up of 16 amino acids. Deletions cut 4 bases from V and 6 bases from J, with 23 bases between. Germline-derived CDR1 and CDR2 are SGHKS and YYEKEE (reference sequence). CDR3 DNA sequence: TGTGCCAGCAGCATTGTGACTCAATCTTTATCGAGCGAGCAGTACTTC. Amino acid sequence: CASSIVTQSLSSEQYF.

The chain has TRBV6-5 and TRBJ2-1; the D call may be TRBD1 or TRBD2 (5 bases each). Germline V lookup: CDR1 MNHEY, CDR2 SVGAGI. The V and J ends lost 6 bases and 7 bases respectively, with 7 bases between them. The CDR3 is 11 residues long. The CDR3 loop is CASRGDNEQFF. CDR3 coding DNA: TGTGCCAGCAGGGGGGATAATGAGCAGTTCTTC.

This clone was counted between two and nine times. This chain connects TRBV7-2 to TRBJ2-4; TRBD2 matches 10 bases. Germline V lookup: CDR1 SGHTA, CDR2 FQGNSA. The CDR3 runs 18 residues. The J segment lost 7 bases and the V segment lost 1 base, leaving 13 bases of the junction unmatched. The CDR3: CASSLGGLAVQGRNIQYF. The CDR3 DNA sequence: TGTGCCAGCAGCTTAGGAGGACTAGCGGTCCAAGGGAGGAACATTCAGTACTTC. The full variable domain, its missing parts supplied by reference TRBV7-2 and TRBJ2-4, is GAGVSQSPSNKVTEKGKDVELRCDPISGHTALYWYRQSLGQGLEFLIYFQGNSAPDKSGLPSDRFSAERTGGSVSTLTIQRTQQEDSAVYLCASSLGGLAVQGRNIQYFGAGTRLSVL.

The chain has TRBV7-2 and TRBJ2-1; 10 nucleotides align to TRBD2. Germline V CDR1 and CDR2: SGHTA, FQGNSA. The CDR3 consists of 14 residues. V lost 5 bases to trimming and J lost 11 bases; unmatched junction nucleotides: 9. The CDR3 sequence is CASSRTSGSFKQFF. The CDR3 DNA sequence: TGTGCCAGCAGCCGGACTAGCGGTTCTTTTAAGCAGTTCTTC.

The rearrangement uses TRBV5-4 and TRBJ2-1; TRBD2 matches 10 bases. The junction had 7 bases not matched to a gene; V was cut back by 3 bases and J by 4 bases. There are 16 residues in the CDR3. Looked up from germline, CDR1 is SGHNT and CDR2 is YYREEE (reference sequence). The CDR3 DNA sequence: TGTGCCAGCAGCTCACTAGCGGGATCTTCTTACAATGAGCAGTTCTTC. Translating it yields CASSSLAGSSYNEQFF.

This clone was counted a single time. V usage is TRBV27 and J usage is TRBJ2-7, with 8 bases lining up with TRBD1. Germline assignment: CDR1 MNHEY and CDR2 SMNVEV (reference sequence). The CDR3 extends over 16 amino acids. Trimming removed 5 bases from V and 1 base from J; junction bases left unmatched: 10. The CDR3 reads CASSRSGTGVSYEQYF. The CDR3 nucleotides are TGTGCCAGCAGTAGATCCGGGACAGGAGTATCCTACGAGCAGTACTTC.